These 9 T cell receptor beta chains were all obtained from the same sample, sequenced in a study of Ad26.COV2.S vaccination and SARS-CoV-2 variants. Treatment indicated: some 20 received Ad26.COV2.S at low or high dose, single or two shots; several received placebo; per-sample allocation not given. All samples were drawn on day 63, counting from the first vaccine or placebo injection. Only in-frame clones appear in the TCRdb table, and some are missing; sequencing was by immunoSEQ multiplex PCR. The sample consists of roughly 700,000 clones, 89% of them appearing once. The specimen comprised peripheral blood, sampled in a trial of Ad26.COV2.S vaccine versus placebo. These receptors came from a person aged 18-65 years who received the Ad26.COV2.S COVID-19 vaccine or a placebo.

J is TRBJ2-3 and V is TRBV5-6, with 7 bases lining up with TRBD2. This CDR3 is built from 12 residues. V lost 1 base to trimming and J lost 8 bases; unmatched junction nucleotides: 1. Looked up from germline, CDR1 is SGHDT and CDR2 is YYEEEE. The CDR3 loop reads CASSLTGGTQYF. The CDR3 region has the DNA TGTGCCAGCAGCTTGACGGGGGGTACGCAGTATTTT.

The chain links TRBV6-6 to TRBJ1-4, with a weak D call TRBD1 (5 bases). CDR1 and CDR2 from the germline V gene are MNHNY and SVGAGI (reference sequence). With 8 bases removed from V and 3 bases from J, the gap between germline ends came to 16 bases. The CDR3 length is 15 residues. The CDR3 nucleotides are TGTGCCAGCTACCATTGGTCGGGGGCTAATGAAAAACTGTTTTTT. Its protein product is CASYHWSGANEKLFF.

On this clone: The same CDR3 arises from other DNA sequences in this sample as well. The V and J genes are TRBV6-5 and TRBJ1-3; 7 bases are shared with TRBD1. Looked up from germline, CDR1 is MNHEY and CDR2 is SVGAGI. V was pared by 0 bases and J by 3 bases, with 2 bases of the junction left unmatched. The CDR3 runs to 15 residues. CDR3 sequence: CASSYSTGIGNTIYF. The CDR3 nucleotides read TGTGCCAGCAGTTACTCGACAGGGATTGGAAACACCATATATTTT.

This chain joins TRBV7-9 and TRBJ2-1, with D perhaps TRBD2 (5 bases). From germline, CDR1 is SEHNR and CDR2 FQNEAQ (reference sequence). The germline V and J ends were trimmed by 5 bases and 4 bases, with 9 bases remaining between them. This CDR3 contains 13 residues. CDR3 sequence: CASSQLDYNEQFF. In nucleotides, the CDR3 is TGTGCCAGCAGCCAACTAGATTACAATGAGCAGTTCTTC. Variable domain in full (rest from reference TRBV7-9 and TRBJ2-1): DTGVSQNPRHKITKRGQNVTFRCDPISEHNRLYWYRQTLGQGPEFLTYFQNEAQLEKSRLLSDRFSAERPKGSFSTLEIQRTEQGDSAMYLCASSQLDYNEQFFGPGTRLTVL.

The rearrangement uses TRBV18 and TRBJ2-2; perhaps D is TRBD1 or TRBD2 (6 bases each). Trimming left V 2 bases short and J 3 bases short, with 19 bases between. Germline V CDR1 and CDR2: KGHSH, LQKENI. This CDR3 is 18 amino acids long. DNA for the CDR3: TGTGCCAGCTCACCAAGACGGAGGGGGTTAGGGGACACCGGGGAGCTGTTTTTT. Its protein product is CASSPRRRGLGDTGELFF.

The chain uses TRBV7-2 and TRBJ2-7; D unclear. This CDR3 spans 13 amino acids. From germline, CDR1 is SGHTA and CDR2 FQGNSA. With 1 base removed from V and 2 bases from J, the gap between germline ends came to 6 bases. This CDR3 reads CASSLDSTYEQYF. CDR3 sequence (DNA): TGTGCCAGCAGCTTAGACAGTACCTACGAGCAGTACTTC.

The CDR3 spells CASSQGTTGSKDNSPLHF. In nucleotides, the CDR3 is TGCGCCAGCAGCCAAGGGACGACAGGCTCGAAGGATAATTCACCCCTCCACTTT. This sequence joins TRBV4-3 and TRBJ1-6; D might be TRBD1 (6 bases). Germline assignment: CDR1 LGHNA and CDR2 YSLEER. V lost 1 base, J lost 5 bases, and 18 bases lay in between. The CDR3 extends over 18 amino acids.

This clone appeared once. The chain carries TRBV5-1 and TRBJ2-1, with 8 bases lining up with TRBD1. The CDR3 is 15 residues long. Germline CDR1 reads SGHRS; CDR2 reads YFSETQ. V was clipped by 0 bases and J by 15 bases; unmatched bases: 14. The CDR3 loop reads CASSLEEQGGFHLFF. CDR3 nucleotide sequence: TGCGCCAGCAGCTTGGAGGAACAGGGGGGTTTCCACTTGTTCTTC. Variable domain in full (rest from reference TRBV5-1 and TRBJ2-1): KAGVTQTPRYLIKTRGQQVTLSCSPISGHRSVSWYQQTPGQGLQFLFEYFSETQRNKGNFPGRFSGRQFSNSRSEMNVSTLELGDSALYLCASSLEEQGGFHLFFGPGTRLTVL.

The CDR3 here is CATSERNFQPQHF. CDR3 coding DNA: TGTGCCACCAGTGAGCGGAACTTTCAGCCCCAGCATTTT. The chain recombines TRBV24-1 with TRBJ1-5; D is uncertain. V lost 4 bases to trimming and J lost 6 bases, with 9 bases between them. The V gene's germline CDR1 is KGHDR and CDR2 SFDVKD. The CDR3 loop spans 13 amino acids.